What follows describes a single TCR beta chain. The antigen is undetermined. The sample is drawn from a study of CD8+ T cells in alopecia areata. TCR sequencing used cDNA made by reverse transcription of extracted RNA. Method: immunoSEQ multiplex PCR; TCRdb's copy keeps in-frame clones and lacks some. The profile covers about 200,000 clones, with more than 30% appearing a single time and 0.48% taken by the ten largest. The V and J ends lost 4 bases and 5 bases respectively, with 11 bases between them. Germline V gene lookup returns CDR1 SSHAT and CDR2 FNYEAQ (reference sequence). The length of the CDR3 is 13 residues. The treatment denotes: oral pan-JAK inhibitor, 5-10 mg twice daily. Study-level findings and limits: Scalp sequencing also captures normal skin's resident alphabeta T cells. Higher clonality than in normal scalp was seen in lesional scalp, especially alopecia totalis/universalis. Since there was just one nonresponder, nobody can yet say how baseline CD8+ expansion ties to response.

This TCR derives from a human donor with alopecia areata. This specimen was CD4+ T cells sorted from blood, taken at roughly week 30, from a patient treated with tofacitinib. V usage is TRBV7-7 and J usage is TRBJ2-5; possible D gene TRBD2, 5 bases. The CDR3 spells CASSSARGETQYF. In DNA, the CDR3 is TGTGCCAGCAGCTCGGCCCGCGGGGAGACCCAGTACTTC.